The TCR delta chain described here comes from a study of gammadelta T cells in human blood. The CDR3 has 25 amino acids. Germline CDR1 is TSWWSYY and CDR2 is QGS. Trimming removed 4 bases from V and 1 base from J; junction bases left unmatched: 30. Points on this clone: The antigen remains undetermined.

Study-level points and caveats: Microbial exposure appeared to drive polyclonal γδ T cell expansion after birth.

TCRdb redid clone calling on the RT-PCR reads using CATT. This sample has around 1,800 delta-chain clones, with 7.5% to 10% found just once. The sequence derives from a human donor. The chain is built from TRDV1 and TRDJ1; TRDD3 matches 13 bases. The specimen sequenced was non-Vgamma9Vdelta2 gamma-delta T cells from infant blood. The CDR3: CALGAPDFLRKPVLGDTRSTDKLIF. Written as DNA, the CDR3 is TGTGCTCTTGGGGCCCCTGACTTCCTACGGAAACCAGTACTGGGGGATACGAGGTCCACCGATAAACTCATCTTT.